Shown below are 2 T cell receptor beta chains from a single sample sequenced in a study of vaccination effects on CD4 cells after COVID-19. TCRdb's table, derived via immunoSEQ multiplex PCR, lists solely in-frame clones and lacks some. The table includes 30,000 to 35,000 clones, roughly 72% detected once. These receptors' targets are unknown. The ViraFEST assay expanded antigen-specific CD4+ T cells with viral peptide pools before sequencing. Following an approximately ten-day culture, CD4+ T cells were purified. Vaccine recipients lacked prior SARS-CoV-2 infection and had negative nucleocapsid antibodies. The sample consisted of CD4+ T cells from PBMCs cultured with HCoV-OC43 spike peptides, taken before COVID-19 vaccination. Subset meaning: HCoV-OC43 spike overlapping peptide pool stimulation. Receptors were obtained from a human donor who received a COVID-19 vaccine.

V usage is TRBV14 and J usage is TRBJ1-2; weak D call: TRBD1 (5 bases). Per the germline V gene, CDR1 is SGHDN and CDR2 is FVKESK. There are 13 residues in the CDR3. V was cut by 4 bases and J by 6 bases, with 12 bases left in between. The CDR3 reads CASSPRRGDGYTF. The CDR3 nucleotides read TGTGCCAGCAGCCCCCGAAGGGGAGATGGCTACACCTTC. Full variable domain (missing parts from reference TRBV14 and TRBJ1-2): EAGVTQFPSHSVIEKGQTVTLRCDPISGHDNLYWYRRVMGKEIKFLLHFVKESKQDESGMPNNRFLAERTGGTYSTLKVQPAELEDSGVYFCASSPRRGDGYTFGSGTRLTVV.

The chain links TRBV7-8 to TRBJ2-3, with TRBD1 matching 7 bases. This CDR3 is built from 15 residues. CDR1 SGHVS and CDR2 FQNEAQ come from the germline V gene. Trimming took 6 bases from V and 2 from J; bases not matched to a gene: 8. Here the CDR3 DNA reads TGTGCCAGCAGTTTCGACAGGGCCATCACAGATACGCAGTATTTT. It translates to CASSFDRAITDTQYF.